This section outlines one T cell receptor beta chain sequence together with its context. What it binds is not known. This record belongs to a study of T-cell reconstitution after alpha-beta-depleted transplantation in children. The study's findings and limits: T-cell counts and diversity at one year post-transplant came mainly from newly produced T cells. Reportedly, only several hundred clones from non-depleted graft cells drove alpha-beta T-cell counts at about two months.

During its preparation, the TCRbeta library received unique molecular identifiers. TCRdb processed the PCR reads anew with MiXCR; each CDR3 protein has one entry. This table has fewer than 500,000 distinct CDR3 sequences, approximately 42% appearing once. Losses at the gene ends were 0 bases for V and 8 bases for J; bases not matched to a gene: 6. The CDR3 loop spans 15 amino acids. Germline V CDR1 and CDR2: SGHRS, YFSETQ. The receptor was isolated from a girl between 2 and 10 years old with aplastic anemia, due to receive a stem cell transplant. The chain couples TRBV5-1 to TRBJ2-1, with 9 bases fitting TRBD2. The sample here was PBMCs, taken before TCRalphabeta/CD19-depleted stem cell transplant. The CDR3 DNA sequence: TGCGCCAGCAGCTTGGGACTAGCGGCCTCAGATGAGCAGTTCTTC. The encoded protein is CASSLGLAASDEQFF.